The present TCR beta chain was sequenced within a study of cytomegalovirus exposure and HLA in healthy donors. Study-level results: Near-uniform donor sequencing depth was presumed by presence/absence analyses. The authors later found TCR association rates varying by HLA locus, with DRB1 most and HLA-C fewest.

Trimming stripped 0 bases from V and 0 bases from J, with 9 bases between. Germline CDR1 and CDR2: LGHNA and YNFKEQ. This CDR3 contains 15 residues. Researchers ran the PCR with 60 Vbeta and 13 Jbeta primers. Libraries were prepared by immunoSEQ multiplex PCR; TCRdb keeps only in-frame clonotypes and omits some of them. The data show 150,000 or so clones, roughly 82% seen once. Worth noting for this clone: Its antigen is undetermined.

This TCR was sampled from a woman in her forties or fifties in good health and CMV-seropositive. The source material was PBMCs. The chain joins TRBV4-2 to TRBJ2-7; D gene uncertain. The CDR3 loop is CASSQETASSYEQYF. As DNA, the CDR3 is TGTGCCAGCAGCCAAGAAACCGCGAGCTCCTACGAGCAGTACTTC.